Presented here are 26 T cell receptor beta chains from one specimen sequenced in a study of blood T cell repertoires in COVID-19 (TCRdb year 2020). Library creation used the immunoSEQ multiplex PCR assay. TCRdb carries this immuneACCESS record with in-frame sequences only. Its versions omit some clonotypes, under half of them owing to an unresolved V gene in the studies checked, with the rest unexplained. Recorded for this sample are around 130,000 clones; 80% to 85% of them occurred a single time. About 1.5% of the sample comes from the top ten. Sequenced: peripheral blood. Source of these receptors: a man aged 55 to 70 with acute or convalescent COVID-19.

This sequence joins TRBV5-1 and TRBJ2-1; D is ambiguous. Germline lookup yields CDR1 SGHRS and CDR2 YFSETQ. V lost 3 bases and J lost 5, with 12 bases in between. The CDR3 extends over 14 amino acids. This CDR3 is CASSSVGSHNEQFF. The CDR3, as DNA: TGCGCCAGCAGCTCTGTGGGCTCTCACAATGAGCAGTTCTTC.

The chain has TRBV2 and TRBJ1-3; 8 bases are shared with TRBD1. V lost 6 bases and J lost 3; bases outside the gene matches: 4. CDR3 length: 14 amino acids. Per germline, CDR1 SNHLY and CDR2 FYNNEI. CDR3 in amino acids: CASRVDRGGNTIYF. CDR3 nucleotides: TGTGCCAGCAGAGTCGACAGGGGTGGAAACACCATATATTTT.

The chain recombines TRBV5-1 with TRBJ1-1; 7 bases match TRBD1. V lost 0 bases, J lost 6 bases, and 8 bases stayed unmatched. Germline V lookup: CDR1 SGHRS, CDR2 YFSETQ. The CDR3 is 15 residues long. The CDR3 is CASSLGDRLLPEAFF. CDR3 coding DNA: TGCGCCAGCAGCTTGGGGGACAGATTGTTACCTGAAGCTTTCTTT.

The rearrangement joins TRBV27 to TRBJ1-1; a possible D gene is TRBD1 (6 bases). The CDR3 runs to 15 residues. In germline, CDR1 is MNHEY, CDR2 SMNVEV (reference sequence). Trimming shortened V by 1 base and J by 0 bases, and 9 bases separated the two germline ends. The CDR3 here is CASSLWGGLNTEAFF. The CDR3 DNA is TGTGCCAGCAGTTTATGGGGGGGCTTGAACACTGAAGCTTTCTTT.

The chain is built from TRBV19 and TRBJ1-6; D possibly corresponds to TRBD1 (6 bases). The V end lost 3 bases, the J end lost 6 bases, and 9 bases lay between the germline ends. The CDR3 has 14 amino acids. The germline V gene has CDR1 LNHDA and CDR2 SQIVND (reference sequence). CDR3 coding DNA: TGTGCCAGTAGTATGGGGGGGCCTAATTCACCCCTCCACTTT. Translating gives CASSMGGPNSPLHF.

The rearrangement links TRBV6-5 to TRBJ1-6, with TRBD1 as a possible D gene (6 bases). Trimming took off 0 bases at V and 10 bases at J, with 16 bases between the two ends. Germline V gene sequence: CDR1 MNHEY, CDR2 SVGAGI. The CDR3 totals 16 residues. CDR3 DNA: TGTGCCAGCAGTTACTCGCCGGGGGGCTTGGGGTCACCCCTCCACTTT. Translated, it gives CASSYSPGGLGSPLHF.

This chain connects TRBV5-1 to TRBJ2-2; weak D call: TRBD1 (6 bases). V gave up 4 bases and J gave up 4 bases, with 17 bases separating them. CDR1 SGHRS and CDR2 YFSETQ come from the germline V gene. CDR3 length: 16 residues. In DNA, the CDR3 is TGCGCCAGCAGCCGCGGCAGGGGCTCGGGCACCGGGGAGCTGTTTTTT. Its protein is CASSRGRGSGTGELFF.

This chain connects TRBV30 to TRBJ2-5, with D maybe TRBD1 (6 bases). The V end was cut by 7 bases, the J end by 5 bases, with 14 bases between. CDR3 size: 12 residues. The germline gives CDR1 GTSNPN, CDR2 SVGIG (reference sequence). The CDR3 region has the DNA TGTGCCTCCATCGTCAGGGGTGAGACCCAGTACTTC. It specifies CASIVRGETQYF. The whole variable domain, remainder taken from reference TRBV30 and TRBJ2-5, is SQTIHQWPATLVQPVGSPLSLECTVEGTSNPNLYWYRQAAGRGLQLLFYSVGIGQISSEVPQNLSASRPQDRQFILSSKKLLLSDSGFYLCASIVRGETQYFGPGTRLLVL.

The genes are TRBV27 and TRBJ1-5; 7 nucleotides agree with TRBD1. J was trimmed by 3 bases and V by 0 bases; bases with no gene match: 5. This CDR3 contains 16 residues. Germline V lookup: CDR1 MNHEY, CDR2 SMNVEV (reference sequence). The CDR3 nucleotides are TGTGCCAGCAGTTTATCATTTGACAGGGTCAATCAGCCCCAGCATTTT. This translates into CASSLSFDRVNQPQHF.

The chain combines TRBV27 with TRBJ2-7; 11 bases are shared with TRBD2. The V segment lost 7 bases and the J segment 6 bases; nucleotides outside the gene matches: 14. CDR3 size: 16 residues. CDR1 and CDR2 from the germline V gene are MNHEY and SMNVEV (reference sequence). The CDR3 is CASTPFSGRAIGEQYF. The DNA for the CDR3 is TGTGCCAGCACTCCTTTTAGCGGGAGGGCGATTGGCGAGCAGTACTTC.

The chain recombines TRBV2 with TRBJ2-7; no clear D. Germline assignment: CDR1 SNHLY and CDR2 FYNNEI. V lost 5 bases to trimming and J lost 2 bases, with 13 bases between them. This CDR3 is 14 amino acids long. CDR3 sequence reads: CASSPPGPPYEQYF. The CDR3, as DNA: TGTGCCAGCAGTCCGCCTGGCCCCCCCTACGAGCAGTACTTC. Drawing the rest from reference TRBV2 and TRBJ2-7, the complete variable domain is EPEVTQTPSHQVTQMGQEVILRCVPISNHLYFYWYRQILGQKVEFLVSFYNNEISEKSEIFDDQFSVERPDGSNFTLKIRSTKLEDSAMYFCASSPPGPPYEQYFGPGTRLTVT.

This clone has just a few counts. V and J are TRBV6-5 and TRBJ1-6, with a possible D match to TRBD1 (5 bases). This CDR3 spans 14 amino acids. The germline CDR1 and CDR2 sequences are MNHEY and SVGAGI. The V end was cut by 5 bases, the J end by 7 bases, with 12 bases between. CDR3 nucleotide sequence: TGTGCCAGCAGTCGGACACCGGAAAATTCACCCCTCCACTTT. It codes for CASSRTPENSPLHF.

The CDR3 DNA is TGCGCCAGCTGCCCGGGACTAGGATCAGATACGCAGTATTTT. This sequence encodes CASCPGLGSDTQYF. The chain couples TRBV5-1 to TRBJ2-3; TRBD2 matches 8 bases. V was clipped by 7 bases and J by 4 bases; unmatched bases: 8. Germline CDR1 reads SGHRS; CDR2 reads YFSETQ. The CDR3 spans 14 residues.

This clone was picked up a small number of times. The genes are TRBV5-1 and TRBJ1-6; 8 positions match TRBD1. After removal of 2 bases from V and 9 bases from J, the junction contained 4 bases not matched to a gene. The CDR3 is made up of 14 amino acids. Germline V CDR1 and CDR2: SGHRS, YFSETQ. As DNA, the CDR3 is TGCGCCAGCAGCTTAGACAGGGGAGCTTCACCCCTCCACTTT. This encodes CASSLDRGASPLHF.

This clone was detected only once. Other DNA variants within this sample encode the same CDR3. The chain is built from TRBV6-5 and TRBJ1-2; 7 bases align to TRBD1. Per the germline V gene, CDR1 is MNHEY and CDR2 is SVGAGI. CDR3 size: 12 residues. V dropped 3 bases and J dropped 8; count of bases not matched to a gene: 3. The CDR3 here is CASSYSGGGYTF. The CDR3 DNA is TGTGCCAGCAGTTATTCAGGGGGGGGCTACACCTTC.

The rearrangement joins TRBV18 to TRBJ2-5, with 14 positions matching TRBD2. V was clipped by 3 bases and J by 4 bases; unmatched bases: 1. The germline V gene has CDR1 KGHSH and CDR2 LQKENI. This CDR3 is 15 amino acids long. DNA of the CDR3: TGTGCCAGCTCACCCGGGACTAGCGGGAGAGAGACCCAGTACTTC. Translating gives CASSPGTSGRETQYF.

The V call is TRBV19, the J call TRBJ1-1; 8 bases align to TRBD1. Looked up from germline, CDR1 is LNHDA and CDR2 is SQIVND (reference sequence). There are 13 residues in the CDR3. The V segment lost 7 bases and the J segment 4 bases; nucleotides outside the gene matches: 5. CDR3 nucleotide sequence: TGTGCCAGTATTCGGACAGGGTCCACTGAAGCTTTCTTT. This gives the protein CASIRTGSTEAFF.

The chain has TRBV6-5 and TRBJ2-7, with 8 bases that match TRBD1. The germline V gene encodes CDR1 MNHEY and CDR2 SVGAGI. The CDR3 is 14 residues long. V was pared by 7 bases and J by 0 bases, with 5 bases of the junction left unmatched. CDR3 sequence: CASKWTGSSYEQYF. The CDR3 region has the DNA TGTGCCAGCAAGTGGACAGGGAGCTCCTACGAGCAGTACTTC.

This CDR3 is CSVAEGGYTDTQYF. The CDR3 bases are TGCAGCGTTGCGGAAGGGGGCTACACAGATACGCAGTATTTT. The chain uses TRBV29-1 and TRBJ2-3, with 7 bases identical to TRBD1. This CDR3 is built from 14 residues. Looked up from germline, CDR1 is SQVTM and CDR2 is ANQGSEA. The V segment lost 4 bases and the J segment 2 bases; nucleotides outside the gene matches: 6.

A few counts support this clone. A read error may account for a junction end that differs from germline. The chain is built from TRBV6-1 and TRBJ2-2, with D tentatively TRBD2 (5 bases). Germline CDR1 and CDR2: MNHNS and SASEGT. The CDR3 length is 13 residues. As DNA, the CDR3 is TGTGCCAGCCGTGAAGCGGCGGCCGGGGAGCTGTTTTTT. Its protein product is CASREAAAGELFF.

The chain joins TRBV28 to TRBJ2-5; 10 bases are shared with TRBD1. This CDR3 comprises 14 residues. Germline-derived CDR1 and CDR2 are MDHEN and SYDVKM. Germline trimming cut 2 bases from V and 5 bases from J; bases unmatched to any gene: 2. The CDR3 nucleotides read TGTGCCAGCAGTTTAGCGGACAGGGGGGAGACCCAGTACTTC. Its protein is CASSLADRGETQYF.

The chain has TRBV19 and TRBJ2-5; 11 positions agree with TRBD2. The CDR3 contains 14 residues. The germline CDR1 and CDR2 sequences are LNHDA and SQIVND (reference sequence). J gave up 3 bases and V 3 bases, and 0 bases lay outside the gene matches. The CDR3 DNA follows: TGTGCCAGTAGTATGACTAGCGGGGAAGAGACCCAGTACTTC. The encoded protein is CASSMTSGEETQYF.

The chain uses TRBV3-1 (or the pseudogene TRBV3-2) and TRBJ2-7, with a possible D match to TRBD2 (7 bases). CDR3 length equals 16 residues. CDR1 and CDR2 (germline): LGHDT, YNNKEL (reference sequence). The V end was cut by 1 base, the J end by 0 bases, with 13 bases between. The CDR3 is CASSQVGGGPSYEQYF. CDR3 bases: TGTGCCAGCAGCCAAGTTGGGGGGGGGCCCTCCTACGAGCAGTACTTC.

The V gene is TRBV5-1, the J gene TRBJ2-3, with TRBD1 as a possible D gene (6 bases). V was trimmed by 0 bases and J by 4 bases, leaving 15 bases between them. The CDR3 has 16 amino acids. Germline CDR1 is SGHRS and CDR2 is YFSETQ. The CDR3 nucleotides read TGCGCCAGCAGCTTGGGCGGCAGGGGTTCGCCAGATACGCAGTATTTT. This codes for CASSLGGRGSPDTQYF.

The chain joins TRBV19 to TRBJ2-7; D might be TRBD1 (6 bases). The germline V gene has CDR1 LNHDA and CDR2 SQIVND (reference sequence). The CDR3 runs 14 residues. V was trimmed by 7 bases and J by 0 bases, leaving 13 bases between them. CDR3 sequence reads: CASNGGRFSYEQYF. The CDR3, as DNA: TGTGCCAGTAATGGGGGCAGGTTCTCCTACGAGCAGTACTTC.

This chain connects TRBV9 to TRBJ2-2; TRBD1 aligns across 8 bases. V gave up 0 bases and J gave up 0 bases; unmatched junction bases: 4. Germline V gene sequence: CDR1 SGDLS, CDR2 YYNGEE. There are 17 residues in the CDR3. As DNA, the CDR3 is TGTGCCAGCAGCGTAGCGGGGACAGGATCGAACACCGGGGAGCTGTTTTTT. Translated: CASSVAGTGSNTGELFF.